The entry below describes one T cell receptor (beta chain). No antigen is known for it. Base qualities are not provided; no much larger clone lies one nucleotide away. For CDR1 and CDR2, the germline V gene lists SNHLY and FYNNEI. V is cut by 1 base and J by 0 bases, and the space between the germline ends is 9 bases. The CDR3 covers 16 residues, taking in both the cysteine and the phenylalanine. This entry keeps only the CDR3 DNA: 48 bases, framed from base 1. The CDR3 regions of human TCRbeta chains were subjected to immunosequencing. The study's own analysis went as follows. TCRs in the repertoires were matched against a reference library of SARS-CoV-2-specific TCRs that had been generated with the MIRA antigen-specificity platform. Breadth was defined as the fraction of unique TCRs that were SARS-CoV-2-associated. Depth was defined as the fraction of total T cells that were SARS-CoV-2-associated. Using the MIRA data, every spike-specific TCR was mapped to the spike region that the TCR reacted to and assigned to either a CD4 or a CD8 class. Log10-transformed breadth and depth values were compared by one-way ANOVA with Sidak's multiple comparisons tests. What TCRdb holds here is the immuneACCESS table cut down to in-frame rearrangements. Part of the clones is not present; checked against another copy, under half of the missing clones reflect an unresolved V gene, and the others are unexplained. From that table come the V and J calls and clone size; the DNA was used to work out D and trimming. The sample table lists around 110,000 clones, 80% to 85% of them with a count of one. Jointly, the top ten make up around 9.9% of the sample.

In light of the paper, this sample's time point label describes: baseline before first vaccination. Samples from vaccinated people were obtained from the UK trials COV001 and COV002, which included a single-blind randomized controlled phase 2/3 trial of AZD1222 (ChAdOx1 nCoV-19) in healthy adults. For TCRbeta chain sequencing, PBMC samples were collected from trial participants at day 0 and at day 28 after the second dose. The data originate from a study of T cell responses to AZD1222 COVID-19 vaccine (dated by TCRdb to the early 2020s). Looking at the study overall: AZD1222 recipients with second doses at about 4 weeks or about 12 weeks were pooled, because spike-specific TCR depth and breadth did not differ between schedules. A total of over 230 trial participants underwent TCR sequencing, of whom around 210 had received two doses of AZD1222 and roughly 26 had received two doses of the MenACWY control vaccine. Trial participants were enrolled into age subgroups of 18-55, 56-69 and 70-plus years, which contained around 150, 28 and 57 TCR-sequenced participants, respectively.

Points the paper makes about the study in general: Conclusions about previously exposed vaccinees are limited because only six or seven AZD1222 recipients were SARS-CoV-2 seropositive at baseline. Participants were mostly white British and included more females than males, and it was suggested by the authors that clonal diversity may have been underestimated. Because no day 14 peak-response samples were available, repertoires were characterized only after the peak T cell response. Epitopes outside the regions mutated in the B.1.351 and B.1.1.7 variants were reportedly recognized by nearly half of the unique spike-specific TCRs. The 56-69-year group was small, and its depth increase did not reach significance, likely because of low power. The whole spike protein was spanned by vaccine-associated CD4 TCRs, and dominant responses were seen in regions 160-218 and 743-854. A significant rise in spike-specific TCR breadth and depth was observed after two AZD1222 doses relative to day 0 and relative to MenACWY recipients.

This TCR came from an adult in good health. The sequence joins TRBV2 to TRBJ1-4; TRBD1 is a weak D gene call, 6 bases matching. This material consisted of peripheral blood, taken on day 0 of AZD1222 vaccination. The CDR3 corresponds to CASSEGQGTTNEKLFF. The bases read TGTGCCAGCAGTGAAGGGCAGGGGACAACTAATGAAAAACTGTTTTTT. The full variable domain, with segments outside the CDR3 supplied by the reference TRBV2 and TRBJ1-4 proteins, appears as EPEVTQTPSHQVTQMGQEVILRCVPISNHLYFYWYRQILGQKVEFLVSFYNNEISEKSEIFDDQFSVERPDGSNFTLKIRSTKLEDSAMYFCASSEGQGTTNEKLFFGSGTQLSVL.